The clone carrying this T cell receptor (beta chain) was counted once. This sample was taken from a study of blood T cell repertoires in COVID-19. As for the study in general: The analysed material was cDNA or gDNA that came from T cells, B-cell-depleted T cells, or PBMCs.

Original processing notes: By means of reference gene primer amplification, nucleated cell counts were estimated. Profiling relied on immunoSEQ multiplex PCR, and the TCRdb table lists in-frame clones only, not all of them. V and J calls and clone size are as listed in that table; D and trimming were resolved from the DNA. Of around 200,000 clones detected, 80% to 85% appear once; the ten largest clones hold about a sixth. The TCR originated in a woman aged 80 or older with active or convalescent COVID-19. Sequencing used peripheral blood.

CDR3 sequence reads: CASSYSTGAGYTF. CDR3 nucleotides: TGTGCCAGCAGTTACTCAACAGGGGCGGGCTACACCTTC. The rearrangement joins TRBV6-5 to TRBJ1-2; 7 positions agree with TRBD1. With 0 bases clipped from V and 8 bases from J, the junction kept 3 bases outside the gene matches. CDR3 length: 13 amino acids. The germline gives CDR1 MNHEY, CDR2 SVGAGI.